The clone carrying this T cell receptor (beta chain) showed up just a few times. Antigen unknown. TCRdb re-analysed the RT-PCR reads in MiXCR, keeping a single row per CDR3 protein. The table has over 150,000 distinct CDR3 sequences, 7.5% to 10% seen once. V shed 5 bases, J shed 3 bases, and the junction held 10 bases outside the gene matches. Germline V lookup: CDR1 SGHVS, CDR2 FNYEAQ. CDR3 length equals 16 residues. These data are taken from a study of response to subunit inactivated influenza vaccine. Study-level points and caveats: Each seasonal influenza vaccination recruits few new T cells, the authors suggested.

The gene calls are TRBV7-6 and TRBJ2-7; 10 bases match TRBD1. This receptor was identified in a man aged 50 or older who received an inactivated influenza vaccine. The sample consisted of non-naive T cells sorted from PBMCs, taken on the day of vaccination. This CDR3 is CASSQTKGQGDYEQYF. The CDR3, as DNA: TGTGCCAGCAGCCAAACAAAAGGACAGGGGGACTACGAGCAGTACTTC.